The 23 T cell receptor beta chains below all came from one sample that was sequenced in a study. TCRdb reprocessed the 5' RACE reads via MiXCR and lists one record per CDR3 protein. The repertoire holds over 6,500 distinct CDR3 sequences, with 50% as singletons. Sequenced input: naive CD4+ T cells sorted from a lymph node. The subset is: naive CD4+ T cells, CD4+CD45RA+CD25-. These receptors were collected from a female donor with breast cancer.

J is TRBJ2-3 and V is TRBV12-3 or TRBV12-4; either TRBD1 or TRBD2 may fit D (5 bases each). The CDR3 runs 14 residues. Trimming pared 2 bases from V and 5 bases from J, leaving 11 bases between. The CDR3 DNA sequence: TGTGCCAGCAGTTTAAACGGGGCGGGAGATACGCAGTATTTT. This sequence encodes CASSLNGAGDTQYF.

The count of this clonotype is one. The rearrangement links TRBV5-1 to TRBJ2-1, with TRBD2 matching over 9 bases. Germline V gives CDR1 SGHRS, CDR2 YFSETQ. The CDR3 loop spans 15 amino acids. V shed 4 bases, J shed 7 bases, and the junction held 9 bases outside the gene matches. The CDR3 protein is CASSPIAGAGNEQFF. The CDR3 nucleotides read TGCGCCAGCAGCCCAATAGCGGGGGCGGGGAATGAGCAGTTCTTC.

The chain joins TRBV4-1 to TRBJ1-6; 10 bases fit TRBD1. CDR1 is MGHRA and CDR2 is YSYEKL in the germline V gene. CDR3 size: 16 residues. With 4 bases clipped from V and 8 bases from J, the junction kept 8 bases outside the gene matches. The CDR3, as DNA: TGCGCCAGCAGCCTCTTAGGGACAGGGGCGGATTCACCCCTCCACTTT. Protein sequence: CASSLLGTGADSPLHF.

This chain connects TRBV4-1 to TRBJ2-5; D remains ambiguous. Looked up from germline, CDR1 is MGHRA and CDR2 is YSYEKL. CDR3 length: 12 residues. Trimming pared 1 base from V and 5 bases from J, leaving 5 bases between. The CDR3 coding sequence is TGCGCCAGCAGCCAAGGTTTCGAGACCCAGTACTTC. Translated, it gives CASSQGFETQYF.

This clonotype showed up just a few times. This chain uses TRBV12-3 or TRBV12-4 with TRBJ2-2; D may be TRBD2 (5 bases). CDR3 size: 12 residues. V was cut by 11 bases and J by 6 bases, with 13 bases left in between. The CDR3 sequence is CAAREGPGELFF. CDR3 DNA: TGTGCCGCCCGAGAGGGTCCCGGGGAGCTGTTTTTT.

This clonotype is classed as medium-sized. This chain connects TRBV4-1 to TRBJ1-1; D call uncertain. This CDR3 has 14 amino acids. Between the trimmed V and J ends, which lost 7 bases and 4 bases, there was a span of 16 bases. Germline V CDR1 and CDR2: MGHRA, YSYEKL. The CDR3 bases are TGCGCCAGCAACCTGAACCCGGTGGGCACTGAAGCTTTCTTT. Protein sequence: CASNLNPVGTEAFF.

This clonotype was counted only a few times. CDR3 sequence (DNA): TGTGCCAGCACATGGGGGCCTAACTATGGCTACACCTTC. As protein: CASTWGPNYGYTF. J is TRBJ1-2 and V is TRBV12-3 or TRBV12-4; D possibly corresponds to TRBD1 (6 bases). V was shortened by 7 bases and J by 0 bases, with 9 bases between the two germline ends. The CDR3 runs to 13 residues.

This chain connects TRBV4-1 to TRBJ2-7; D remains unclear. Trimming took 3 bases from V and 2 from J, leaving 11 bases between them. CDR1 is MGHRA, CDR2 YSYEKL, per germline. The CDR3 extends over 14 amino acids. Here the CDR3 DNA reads TGCGCCAGCAGCCAGTCGACTGATACCTACGAGCAGTACTTC. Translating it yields CASSQSTDTYEQYF.

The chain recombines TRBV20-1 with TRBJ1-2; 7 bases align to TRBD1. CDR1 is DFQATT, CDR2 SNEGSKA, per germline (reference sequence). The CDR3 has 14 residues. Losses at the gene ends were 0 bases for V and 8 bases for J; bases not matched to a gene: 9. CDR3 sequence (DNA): TGCAGTGCTAGAGACCCTAGACAGGGTGGGGGCTACACCTTC. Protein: CSARDPRQGGGYTF.

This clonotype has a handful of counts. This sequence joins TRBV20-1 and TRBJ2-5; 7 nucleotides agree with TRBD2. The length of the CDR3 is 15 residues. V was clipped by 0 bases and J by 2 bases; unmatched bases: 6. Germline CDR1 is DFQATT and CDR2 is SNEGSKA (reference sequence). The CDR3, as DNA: TGCAGTGCTAGAGAGCCTAGCGGAGGACAAGAGACCCAGTACTTC. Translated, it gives CSAREPSGGQETQYF.

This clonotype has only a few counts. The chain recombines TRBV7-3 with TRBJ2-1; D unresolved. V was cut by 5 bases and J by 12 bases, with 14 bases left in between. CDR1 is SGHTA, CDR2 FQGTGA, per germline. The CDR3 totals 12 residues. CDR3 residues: CASSPDSSLQFF. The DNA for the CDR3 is TGTGCCAGCAGCCCTGACTCTTCGCTGCAGTTCTTC.

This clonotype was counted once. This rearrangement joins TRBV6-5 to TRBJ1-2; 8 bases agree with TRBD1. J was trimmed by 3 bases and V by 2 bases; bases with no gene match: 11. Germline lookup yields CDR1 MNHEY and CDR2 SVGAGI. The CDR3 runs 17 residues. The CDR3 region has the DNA TGTGCCAGCAGTTACCTCCTACTCACAGGGGGATACTATGGCTACACCTTC. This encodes CASSYLLLTGGYYGYTF.

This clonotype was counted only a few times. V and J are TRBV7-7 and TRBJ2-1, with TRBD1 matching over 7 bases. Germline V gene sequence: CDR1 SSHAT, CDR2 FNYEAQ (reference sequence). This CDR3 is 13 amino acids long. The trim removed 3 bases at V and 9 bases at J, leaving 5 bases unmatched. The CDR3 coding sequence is TGTGCCAGCAGCTTGACAGGGAGCGGTGAGCAGTTCTTC. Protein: CASSLTGSGEQFF.

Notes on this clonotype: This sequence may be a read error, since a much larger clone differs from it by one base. The CDR3 is CVSSPMSAHTDTQYF. DNA of the CDR3: TGTGTCAGCAGCCCTATGTCGGCCCACACAGATACGCAGTATTTT. The V and J genes are TRBV7-2 and TRBJ2-3; D is unclear. The CDR3 totals 15 residues. Germline V gene data show CDR1 as SGHTA and CDR2 as FQGNSA.

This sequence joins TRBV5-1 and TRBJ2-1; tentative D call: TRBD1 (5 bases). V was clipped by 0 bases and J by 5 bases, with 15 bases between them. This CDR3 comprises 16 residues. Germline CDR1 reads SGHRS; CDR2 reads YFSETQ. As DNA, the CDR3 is TGCGCCAGCAGCTTGGTTCTAGGCAGGGCCCACAATGAGCAGTTCTTC. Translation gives CASSLVLGRAHNEQFF. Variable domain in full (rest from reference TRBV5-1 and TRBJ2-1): KAGVTQTPRYLIKTRGQQVTLSCSPISGHRSVSWYQQTPGQGLQFLFEYFSETQRNKGNFPGRFSGRQFSNSRSEMNVSTLELGDSALYLCASSLVLGRAHNEQFFGPGTRLTVL.

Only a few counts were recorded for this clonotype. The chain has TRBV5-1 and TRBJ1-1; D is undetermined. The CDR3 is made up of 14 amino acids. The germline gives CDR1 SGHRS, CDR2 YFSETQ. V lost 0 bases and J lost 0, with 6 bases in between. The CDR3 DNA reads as TGCGCCAGCAGCTTGGACTCCTTGAACACTGAAGCTTTCTTT. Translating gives CASSLDSLNTEAFF.

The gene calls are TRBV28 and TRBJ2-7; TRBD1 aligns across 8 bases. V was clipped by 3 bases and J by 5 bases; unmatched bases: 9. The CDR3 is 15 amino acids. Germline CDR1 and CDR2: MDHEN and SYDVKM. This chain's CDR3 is CASSLGLDRGHEQYF. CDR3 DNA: TGTGCCAGCAGTTTGGGACTTGACAGGGGCCACGAGCAGTACTTC.

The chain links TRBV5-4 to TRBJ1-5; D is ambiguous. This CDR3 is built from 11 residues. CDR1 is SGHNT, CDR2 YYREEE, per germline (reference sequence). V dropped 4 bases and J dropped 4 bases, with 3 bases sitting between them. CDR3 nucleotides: TGTGCCAGCAGCCAGAATCAGCCCCAGCATTTT. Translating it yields CASSQNQPQHF. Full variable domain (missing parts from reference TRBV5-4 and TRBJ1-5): ETGVTQSPTHLIKTRGQQVTLRCSSQSGHNTVSWYQQALGQGPQFIFQYYREEENGRGNFPPRFSGLQFPNYSSELNVNALELDDSALYLCASSQNQPQHFGDGTRLSIL.

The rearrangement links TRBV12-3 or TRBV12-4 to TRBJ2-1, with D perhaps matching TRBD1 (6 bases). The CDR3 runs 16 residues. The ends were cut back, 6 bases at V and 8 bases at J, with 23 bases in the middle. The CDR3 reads CASSPQGMVSGDEQFF. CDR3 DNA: TGTGCCAGCAGCCCACAGGGTATGGTCAGTGGAGATGAGCAGTTCTTC.

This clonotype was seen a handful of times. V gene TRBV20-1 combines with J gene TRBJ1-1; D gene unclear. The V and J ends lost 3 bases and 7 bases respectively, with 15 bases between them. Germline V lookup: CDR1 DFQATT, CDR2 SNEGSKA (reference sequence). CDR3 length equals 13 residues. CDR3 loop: CSASLLRGGEAFF. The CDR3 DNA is TGCAGTGCTAGCCTACTCCGGGGAGGTGAAGCTTTCTTT.

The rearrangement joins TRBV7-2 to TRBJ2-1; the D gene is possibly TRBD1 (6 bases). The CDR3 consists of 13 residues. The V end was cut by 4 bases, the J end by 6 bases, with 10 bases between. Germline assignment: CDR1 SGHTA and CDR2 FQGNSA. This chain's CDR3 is CASSSTRGNEQFF. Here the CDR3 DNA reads TGTGCCAGCAGCTCAACCAGGGGCAATGAGCAGTTCTTC.

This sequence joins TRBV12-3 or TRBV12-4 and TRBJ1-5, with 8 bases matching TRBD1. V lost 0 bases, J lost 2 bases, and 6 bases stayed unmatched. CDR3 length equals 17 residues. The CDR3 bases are TGTGCCAGCAGTTTAGCGGTAGGACAGGGAGGCAATCAGCCCCAGCATTTT. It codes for CASSLAVGQGGNQPQHF.

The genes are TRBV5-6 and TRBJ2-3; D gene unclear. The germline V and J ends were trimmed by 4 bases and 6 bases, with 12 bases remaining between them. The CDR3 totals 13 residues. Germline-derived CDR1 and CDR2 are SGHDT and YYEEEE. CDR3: CASSLISVDTQYF. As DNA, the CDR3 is TGTGCCAGCAGCCTCATATCGGTGGATACGCAGTATTTT.